This T cell receptor beta chain was captured in a study of regulatory T cells in long-lasting Graves disease (dated by TCRdb to the early 2020s). At the level of the whole study: Newly diagnosed Graves' disease patients had taken antithyroid drugs for less than 3 months. Patients with persistent Graves' disease were compared with patients with newly diagnosed Graves' disease using TCR sequencing and RNA sequencing of peripheral blood. A total of 33 samples underwent TCR sequencing, from about 13 patients with persistent Graves' disease and some 20 patients with newly diagnosed Graves' disease. The study was conducted in China and was registered as a clinical trial. Findings and caveats that apply to the study as a whole: A larger number of public clonotypes was shared among persistent patients (approximately 2,500) than among newly diagnosed patients (about 990). Peripheral blood alone was examined, since thyroid tissue, which constituted the primary lesion, could not be accessed. Only the TCR beta chain was sequenced and analyzed. The small sample size was acknowledged by the authors as a limitation that may reduce accuracy. TRBV28, TRBJ1-2 and TRBJ2-5 were preferentially used in persistent disease, while TRBV20-1 and TRBJ2-1 were favored in newly diagnosed disease. Compared with newly diagnosed patients, persistent Graves' disease patients had lower TCR Shannon entropy and fewer highly expanded clones, which suggests clonal expansion.

This clonotype was observed many times. Its antigen remains unidentified. No per-base quality is available; no much larger clone lies one base away. CDR1 and CDR2 are drawn from the germline V gene: SNHLY, FYNNEI. Trimming takes 6 bases off V and 4 bases off J; junction bases not matched to a gene: 7. CDR3 length: 14 amino acids, cysteine to phenylalanine. Of the read, only the CDR3 DNA is kept; its 42 bases are in frame from base 1. Reading the label with the study, this specimen's time point is: newly diagnosed GD, antithyroid drugs for less than 3 months. For both TCR sequencing and RNA sequencing, RNA was extracted from PBMCs in TRIzol. The diagnosis of Graves' disease followed American Thyroid Association guidelines. The patients came from an endocrinology department in Xi'an, China. Each patient gave about 9.1 milliliters of peripheral blood, collected in an EDTA anticoagulant tube. PBMCs were isolated by Ficoll Paque Plus density gradient separation without further T cell sorting. RNA quality was checked with an Agilent 2100 Bioanalyzer and agarose gel, and concentration with a NanoDrop 2000.

The method was multiplex PCR. Instrument used: Illumina HiSeq 4000. CDR3 regions were amplified by Arm-PCR with iRepertoire HTBI primers to construct TCR beta libraries. Before sequencing, the PCR products underwent gel purification. The published analysis was carried out like this. Across samples, some 62 TRBV and 13 to 15 TRBJ segments were identified and used for gene usage analysis of CDR3 amino acid clonotypes. COPE and FqMerger were used to merge filtered high-quality paired reads into contigs. Contigs were aligned with BLAST to IMGT TRBV, TRBD and TRBJ reference genes, and CDR3 was defined per IMGT. Any clonotype with a frequency above 0.1% was classified as a highly expanded clone. Shannon entropy was used to measure repertoire diversity, and the Gini coefficient was used to measure V-J evenness. Clonotypes shared by more than one individual were considered public. TCRdb reprocessed the public reads (quality trimming at Q25 with fastp, clone calling with MiXCR) and kept in-frame beta chains. Each CDR3 protein appears once, grouped with its most common genes and DNA. These V and J calls originate from TCRdb's pipeline instead of the authors' own analysis. This sample gives about 440,000 distinct CDR3 sequences in total; 16% of them show up just once. In total, the top ten clones hold approximately 22% of the sample.

Another study also made use of these data, one on T cells in Graves' hyperthyroidism and ophthalmopathy. As the second study states: Stable Graves' hyperthyroidism was defined as the absence of progression to ophthalmopathy over 18 months of follow-up. Hyperthyroidism patients were newly diagnosed, with disease duration under 2 months, and aged 18 to 65 years. Any patient with an uncontrolled infection, another autoimmune disease, pregnancy or lactation was excluded. Diagnoses were established on the basis of clinical symptoms, serum thyroxine and TRAb, thyroid ultrasound, and orbital computed tomography. For the first round of RT-PCR on the TCR CDR3, the HTBI primer set was used together with the Qiagen OneStep RT-PCR kit. Blood samples also contained most of the expanded thyroid clonotypes (frequency above 0.001), which suggests that blood repertoires may reflect thyroid immune responses. A 13 V-J signature model separated ophthalmopathy from stable hyperthyroidism, with approximately 87% sensitivity and just under 84% specificity in cross-validation and 80%/75% in testing. In validation, progression to ophthalmopathy was predicted by the model with 65% to 71% sensitivity and 72% to 85% specificity, a median of around 5.9 months before onset. To identify TCR V-J signatures that set the groups apart, the researchers used a discovery cohort of 100 patients, made up of 43 with Graves' ophthalmopathy and about 59 with stable Graves' hyperthyroidism. Prospective prediction of ophthalmopathy was tested in an independent validation cohort consisting of roughly 19 hyperthyroidism patients and more than 15 patients who later progressed to ophthalmopathy. The approximately 100 discovery patients were randomly split 7:3 into training and test sets. In addition, the study compared T-cell repertoires in thyroid tissue and in blood from six Graves' hyperthyroidism patients. Following sampling, methimazole starting at 30 mg daily was given to hyperthyroidism patients, and high-dose intravenous methylprednisolone was given to ophthalmopathy patients. Libraries were constructed in a second round of multiplex PCR, after which size selection and purification were carried out. Paired-end sequencing of the libraries was performed with 100 bp reads on an Illumina HiSeq2000. SOAPnuke was used to process the raw data, throwing out any read that contained adapters or uncalled bases, had a mean Phred below 15, or lacked an exact constant-primer or identifier match. COPE v1.2.5 was used to merge the high-quality paired reads, and each unique nucleotide sequence was defined as a clonotype. MiTCR v1.1 was used to align the clonotypes against IMGT TRBV, TRBD and TRBJ reference segments. The analysis included only V-J combinations with a frequency above 0.0001, which together covered 99% to 99.2% of the repertoires. The TCS score was defined as the ratio of F50 (clonal expansion) to E x V (chaos), calculated using BLOSUM62-based TCRdist between CDR3 peptides within each V-J. Welch's t-statistics and random forest reduced several hundred V-J features to 13, which were used in a naive Bayes classifier (R e1071). Sample size was not statistically predetermined, and investigators were not blinded to group allocation. The paper reports TCR Vbeta CDR3 sequencing of roughly 140 peripheral blood samples: fewer than 50 ophthalmopathy, 70 to 85 hyperthyroidism and 17 progressor patients.

The receptor chain draws on TRBV2 and TRBJ2-7; 9 nucleotides in the junction match TRBD1. This TCR derives from a woman between 18 and 29 years old with Graves disease. Donor details come from another sample of the same person, matched by shared clones. This specimen was peripheral blood mononuclear cells (PBMCs), taken at new diagnosis, from a patient treated with antithyroid drugs. The base sequence is TGTGCCAGCAGCCCGGGACAGGGAGGTTACGAGCAGTACTTC. It codes for CASSPGQGGYEQYF. Reference TRBV2 and TRBJ2-7 genes cover what lies past the CDR3, so the full variable domain is EPEVTQTPSHQVTQMGQEVILRCVPISNHLYFYWYRQILGQKVEFLVSFYNNEISEKSEIFDDQFSVERPDGSNFTLKIRSTKLEDSAMYFCASSPGQGGYEQYFGPGTRLTVT.